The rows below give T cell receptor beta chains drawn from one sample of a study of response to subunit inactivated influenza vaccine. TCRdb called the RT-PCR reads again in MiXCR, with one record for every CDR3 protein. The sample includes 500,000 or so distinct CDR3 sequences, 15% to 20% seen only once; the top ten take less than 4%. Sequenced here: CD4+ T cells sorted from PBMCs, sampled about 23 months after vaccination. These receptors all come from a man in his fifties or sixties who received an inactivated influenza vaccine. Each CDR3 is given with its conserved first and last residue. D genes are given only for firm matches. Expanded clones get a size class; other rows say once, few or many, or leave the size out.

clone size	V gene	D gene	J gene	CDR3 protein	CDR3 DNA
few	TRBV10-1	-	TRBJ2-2	CASSDGGDTGELFF	TGCGCCAGCAGTGACGGCGGGGACACCGGGGAGCTGTTTTTT
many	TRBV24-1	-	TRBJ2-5	CATSGLAAEETQYF	TGTGCCACCAGTGGATTGGCAGCCGAAGAGACCCAGTACTTC
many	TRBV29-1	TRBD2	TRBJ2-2	CSVRLEDGTRVAGELFF	TGCAGCGTTCGCTTGGAAGACGGGACTAGAGTTGCCGGGGAGCTGTTTTTT
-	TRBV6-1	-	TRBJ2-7	CASSLNPGQSSYEQYF	TGTGCCAGCAGCCTCAACCCAGGACAGAGCTCCTACGAGCAGTACTTC
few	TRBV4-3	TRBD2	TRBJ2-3	CASSTQSGSARDTQYF	TGCGCCAGCAGTACCCAGAGCGGGAGTGCCAGGGATACGCAGTATTTT
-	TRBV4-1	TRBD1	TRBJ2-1	CASSRQGAGNEQFF	TGCGCCAGCAGTCGACAGGGGGCCGGGAATGAGCAGTTCTTC
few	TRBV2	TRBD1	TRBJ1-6	CASSEVGQGGSPLHF	TGTGCCAGCAGTGAAGTGGGACAGGGCGGTTCACCCCTCCACTTT
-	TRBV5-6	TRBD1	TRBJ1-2	CASSLLDRDNGYTF	TGTGCCAGCAGCTTACTGGACAGGGATAATGGCTACACCTTC
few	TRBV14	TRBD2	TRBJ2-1	CASRIPGLAGAEQFF	TGTGCCAGCAGAATTCCGGGACTAGCGGGGGCTGAGCAGTTCTTC
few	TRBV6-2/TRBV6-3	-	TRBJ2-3	CASSLPGGAADTQYF	TGTGCCAGCAGCTTACCTGGGGGGGCTGCGGATACGCAGTATTTT
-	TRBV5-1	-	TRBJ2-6	CASSFGTTNSGANVLTF	TGCGCCAGCAGCTTCGGGACCACCAACTCTGGGGCCAACGTCCTGACTTTC
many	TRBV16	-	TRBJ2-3	CASSQKSTDTQYF	TGTGCCAGCAGCCAAAAGTCCACAGATACGCAGTATTTT
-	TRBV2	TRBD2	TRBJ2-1	CASSEWGLAYNEQFF	TGTGCCAGCAGTGAATGGGGACTAGCCTACAATGAGCAGTTCTTC
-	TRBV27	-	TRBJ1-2	CASRHPEGVGYTF	TGTGCCAGCAGGCACCCTGAGGGGGTCGGCTACACCTTC
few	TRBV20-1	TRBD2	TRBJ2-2	CSASGGAGELFF	TGCAGTGCTAGTGGGGGGGCCGGGGAGCTGTTTTTT
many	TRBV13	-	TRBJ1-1	CASTIRGDLNTEAFF	TGTGCCAGCACCATAAGGGGGGATCTGAACACTGAAGCTTTCTTT
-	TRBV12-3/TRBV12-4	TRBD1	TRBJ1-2	CASSLETGAGYTF	TGTGCCAGCAGTTTGGAGACAGGGGCTGGCTACACCTTC
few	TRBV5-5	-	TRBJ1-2	CASSLGRVDYGYTF	TGTGCCAGCAGCCTCGGGAGGGTCGACTATGGCTACACCTTC
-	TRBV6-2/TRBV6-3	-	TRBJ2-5	CASSSRDGPETQYF	TGTGCCAGCAGTTCCCGGGACGGGCCCGAGACCCAGTACTTC
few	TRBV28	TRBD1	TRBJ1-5	CASRQPGQRNQPQHF	TGTGCCAGCAGGCAACCGGGACAGAGGAATCAGCCCCAGCATTTT
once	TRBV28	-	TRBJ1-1	CASSSTTPAAFF	TGTGCCAGCAGTTCGACGACACCTGCAGCTTTCTTT
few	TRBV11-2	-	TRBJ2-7	CASSRERGEQYF	TGTGCCAGCAGCCGGGAGCGTGGCGAGCAGTACTTC
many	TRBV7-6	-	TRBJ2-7	CASSLERTSYEQYF	TGTGCCAGCAGCTTGGAGAGGACCTCCTACGAGCAGTACTTC
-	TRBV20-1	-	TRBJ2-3	CSARGGTSSTDTQYF	TGCAGTGCTAGAGGTGGAACTAGTAGCACAGATACGCAGTATTTT
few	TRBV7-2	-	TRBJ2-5	CASSMGGLQETQYF	TGTGCCTCCTCCATGGGGGGGCTACAAGAGACCCAGTACTTC
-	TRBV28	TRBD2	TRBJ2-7	CASSSGLALSYEQYF	TGTGCCAGCAGTTCTGGACTAGCGCTCTCCTACGAGCAGTACTTC
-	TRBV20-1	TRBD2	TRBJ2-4	CSASQRGRNIQYF	TGCAGTGCTAGCCAGCGGGGAAGGAACATTCAGTACTTC
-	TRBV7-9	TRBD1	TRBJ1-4	CASSAGQGRNEKLFF	TGTGCCAGCAGCGCAGGACAGGGACGAAATGAAAAACTGTTTTTT